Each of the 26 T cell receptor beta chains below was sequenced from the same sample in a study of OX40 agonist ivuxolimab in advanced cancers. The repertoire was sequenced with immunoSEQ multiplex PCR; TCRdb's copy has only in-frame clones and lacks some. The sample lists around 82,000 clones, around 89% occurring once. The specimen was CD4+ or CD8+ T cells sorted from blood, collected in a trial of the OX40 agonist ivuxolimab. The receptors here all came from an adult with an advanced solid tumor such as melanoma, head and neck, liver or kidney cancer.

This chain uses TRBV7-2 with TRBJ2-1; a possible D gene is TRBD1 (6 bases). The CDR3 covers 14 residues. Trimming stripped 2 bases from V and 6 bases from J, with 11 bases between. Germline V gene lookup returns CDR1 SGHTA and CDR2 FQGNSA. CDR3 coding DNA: TGTGCCAGCAGCTTAAGCGCCAGGGGCAATGAGCAGTTCTTC. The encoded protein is CASSLSARGNEQFF.

As DNA, the CDR3 is TGCGCCAGCAGCGCCAGATACGGTAATTCACCCCTCCACTTT. This gives the protein CASSARYGNSPLHF. The rearrangement links TRBV4-3 to TRBJ1-6; D unresolved. Per the germline V gene, CDR1 is LGHNA and CDR2 is YSLEER. The CDR3 covers 14 residues. With 5 bases removed from V and 6 bases from J, the gap between germline ends came to 11 bases.

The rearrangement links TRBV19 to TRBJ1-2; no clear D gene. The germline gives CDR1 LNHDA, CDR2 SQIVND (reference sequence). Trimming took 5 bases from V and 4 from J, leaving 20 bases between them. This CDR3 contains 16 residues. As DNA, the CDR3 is TGTGCCAGTAGTTCGGGTTGGGCCCGGCCCCTCTATGGCTACACCTTC. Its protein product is CASSSGWARPLYGYTF.

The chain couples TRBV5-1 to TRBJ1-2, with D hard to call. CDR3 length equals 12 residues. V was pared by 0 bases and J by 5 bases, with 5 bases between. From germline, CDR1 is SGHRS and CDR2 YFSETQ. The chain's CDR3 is CASSLEGYGYTF. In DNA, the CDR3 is TGCGCCAGCAGCTTGGAAGGATATGGCTACACCTTC. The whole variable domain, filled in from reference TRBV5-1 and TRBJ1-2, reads KAGVTQTPRYLIKTRGQQVTLSCSPISGHRSVSWYQQTPGQGLQFLFEYFSETQRNKGNFPGRFSGRQFSNSRSEMNVSTLELGDSALYLCASSLEGYGYTFGSGTRLTVV.

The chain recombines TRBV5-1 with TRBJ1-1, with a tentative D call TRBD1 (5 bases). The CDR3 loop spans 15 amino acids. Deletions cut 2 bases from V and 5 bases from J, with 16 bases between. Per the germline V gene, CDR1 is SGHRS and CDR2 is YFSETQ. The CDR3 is CASSFMGEGQTEAFF. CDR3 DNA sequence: TGCGCCAGCAGCTTTATGGGGGAAGGACAAACTGAAGCTTTCTTT.

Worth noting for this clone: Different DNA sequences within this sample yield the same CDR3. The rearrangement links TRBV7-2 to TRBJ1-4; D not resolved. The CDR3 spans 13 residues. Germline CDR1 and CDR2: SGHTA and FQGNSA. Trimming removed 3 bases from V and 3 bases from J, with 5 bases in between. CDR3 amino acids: CASSLAPNEKLFF. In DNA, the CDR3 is TGTGCCAGCAGCTTGGCCCCTAATGAAAAACTGTTTTTT. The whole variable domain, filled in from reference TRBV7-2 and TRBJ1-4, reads GAGVSQSPSNKVTEKGKDVELRCDPISGHTALYWYRQSLGQGLEFLIYFQGNSAPDKSGLPSDRFSAERTGGSVSTLTIQRTQQEDSAVYLCASSLAPNEKLFFGSGTQLSVL.

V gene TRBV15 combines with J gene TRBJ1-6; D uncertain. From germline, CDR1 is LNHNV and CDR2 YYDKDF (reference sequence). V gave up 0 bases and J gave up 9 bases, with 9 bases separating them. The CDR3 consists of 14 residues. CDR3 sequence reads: CATSRDTTGSPLHF. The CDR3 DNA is TGTGCCACCAGCAGAGATACAACGGGTTCACCCCTCCACTTT.

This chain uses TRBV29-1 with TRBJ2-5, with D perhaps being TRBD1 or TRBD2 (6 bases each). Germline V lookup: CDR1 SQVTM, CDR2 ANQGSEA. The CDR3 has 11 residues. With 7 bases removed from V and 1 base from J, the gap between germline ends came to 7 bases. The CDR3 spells CSGGAQETQYF. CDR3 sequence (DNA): TGCAGCGGGGGGGCCCAAGAGACCCAGTACTTC.

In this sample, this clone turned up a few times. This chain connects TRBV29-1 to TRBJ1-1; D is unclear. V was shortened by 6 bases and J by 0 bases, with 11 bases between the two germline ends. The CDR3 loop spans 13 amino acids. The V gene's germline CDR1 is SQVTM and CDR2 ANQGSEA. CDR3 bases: TGCAGCGTCAATGGGAACCTGAACACTGAAGCTTTCTTT. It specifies CSVNGNLNTEAFF.

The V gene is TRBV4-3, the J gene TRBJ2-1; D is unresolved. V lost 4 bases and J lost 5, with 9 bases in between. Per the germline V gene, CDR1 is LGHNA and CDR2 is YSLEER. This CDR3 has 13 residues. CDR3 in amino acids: CASSLINDNEQFF. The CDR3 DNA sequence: TGCGCCAGCAGCCTTATCAATGACAATGAGCAGTTCTTC.

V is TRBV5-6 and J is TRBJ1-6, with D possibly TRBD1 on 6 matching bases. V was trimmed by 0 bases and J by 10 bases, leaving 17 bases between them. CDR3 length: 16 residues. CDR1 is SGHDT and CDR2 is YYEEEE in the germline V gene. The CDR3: CASSLGLPGGGSPLHF. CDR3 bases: TGTGCCAGCAGCTTGGGGCTCCCGGGGGGGGGCTCACCCCTCCACTTT.

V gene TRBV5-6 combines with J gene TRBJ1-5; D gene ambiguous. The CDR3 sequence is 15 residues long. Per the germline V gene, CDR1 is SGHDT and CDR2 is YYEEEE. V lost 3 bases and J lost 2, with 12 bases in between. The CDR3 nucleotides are TGTGCCAGCAGCTCCCTTCAAAGGGGCAATCAGCCCCAGCATTTT. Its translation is CASSSLQRGNQPQHF.

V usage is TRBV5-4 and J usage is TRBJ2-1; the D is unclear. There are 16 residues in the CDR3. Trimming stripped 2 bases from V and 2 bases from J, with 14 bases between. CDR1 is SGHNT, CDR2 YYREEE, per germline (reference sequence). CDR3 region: CASSFTASSAYNEQFF. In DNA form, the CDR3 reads TGTGCCAGCAGCTTTACTGCCTCTTCCGCCTACAATGAGCAGTTCTTC.

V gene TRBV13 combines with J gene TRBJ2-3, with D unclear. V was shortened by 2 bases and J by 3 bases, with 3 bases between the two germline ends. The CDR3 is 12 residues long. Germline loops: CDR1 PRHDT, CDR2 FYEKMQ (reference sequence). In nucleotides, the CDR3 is TGTGCCAGCAGCTTAATGACAGATACGCAGTATTTT. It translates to CASSLMTDTQYF.

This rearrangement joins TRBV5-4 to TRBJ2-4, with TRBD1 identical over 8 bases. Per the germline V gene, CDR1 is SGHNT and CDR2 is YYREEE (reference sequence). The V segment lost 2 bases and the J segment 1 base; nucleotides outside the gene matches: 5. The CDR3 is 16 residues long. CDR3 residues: CASSFDRGFAKNIQYF. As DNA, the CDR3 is TGTGCCAGCAGCTTTGACAGGGGTTTCGCCAAAAACATTCAGTACTTC.

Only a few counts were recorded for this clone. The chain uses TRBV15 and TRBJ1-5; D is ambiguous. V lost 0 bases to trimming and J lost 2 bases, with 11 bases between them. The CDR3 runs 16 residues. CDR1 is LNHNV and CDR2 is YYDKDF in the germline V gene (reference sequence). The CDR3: CATSRDLGYGNQPQHF. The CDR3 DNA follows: TGTGCCACCAGCAGAGATTTGGGGTACGGCAATCAGCCCCAGCATTTT.

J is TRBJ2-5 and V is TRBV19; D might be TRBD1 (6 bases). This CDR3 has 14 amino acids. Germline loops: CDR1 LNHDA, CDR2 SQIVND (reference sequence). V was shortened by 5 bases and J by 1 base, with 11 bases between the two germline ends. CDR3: CASSFSDSQETQYF. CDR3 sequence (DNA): TGTGCCAGTAGTTTCTCGGACAGCCAAGAGACCCAGTACTTC.

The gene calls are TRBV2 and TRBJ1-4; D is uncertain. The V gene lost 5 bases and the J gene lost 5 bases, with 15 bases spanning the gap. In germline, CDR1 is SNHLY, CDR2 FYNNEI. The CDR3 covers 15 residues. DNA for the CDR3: TGTGCCAGCAGTTCCGAGCAGCCAGCGAATGAAAAACTGTTTTTT. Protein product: CASSSEQPANEKLFF.

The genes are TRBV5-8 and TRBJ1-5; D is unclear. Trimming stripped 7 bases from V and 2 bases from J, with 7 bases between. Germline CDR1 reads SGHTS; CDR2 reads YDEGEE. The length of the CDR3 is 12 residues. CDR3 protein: CASSGGNQPQHF. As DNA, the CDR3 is TGTGCCAGCTCGGGTGGCAATCAGCCCCAGCATTTT.

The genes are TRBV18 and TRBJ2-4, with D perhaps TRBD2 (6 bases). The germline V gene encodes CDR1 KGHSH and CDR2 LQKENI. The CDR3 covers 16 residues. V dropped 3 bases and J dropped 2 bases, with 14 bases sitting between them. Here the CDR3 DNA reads TGTGCCAGCTCACCCCGAGGAGGGCCCTCCAAAAACATTCAGTACTTC. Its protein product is CASSPRGGPSKNIQYF. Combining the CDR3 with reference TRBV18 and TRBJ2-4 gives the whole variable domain NAGVMQNPRHLVRRRGQEARLRCSPMKGHSHVYWYRQLPEEGLKFMVYLQKENIIDESGMPKERFSAEFPKEGPSILRIQQVVRGDSAAYFCASSPRGGPSKNIQYFGAGTRLSVL.

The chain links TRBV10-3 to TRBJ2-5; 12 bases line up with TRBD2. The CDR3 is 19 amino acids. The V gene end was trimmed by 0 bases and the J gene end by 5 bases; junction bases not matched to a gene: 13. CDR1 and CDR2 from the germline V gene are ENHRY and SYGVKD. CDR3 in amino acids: CAISESFTSGGTSSETQYF. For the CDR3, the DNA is TGTGCCATCAGTGAGTCCTTTACTAGCGGGGGGACCTCCTCGGAGACCCAGTACTTC.

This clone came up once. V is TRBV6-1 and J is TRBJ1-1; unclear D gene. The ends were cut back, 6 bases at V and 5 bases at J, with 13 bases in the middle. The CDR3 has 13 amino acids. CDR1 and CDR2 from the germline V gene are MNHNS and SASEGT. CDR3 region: CASSRSWGTEAFF. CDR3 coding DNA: TGTGCCAGCAGCCGAAGTTGGGGAACTGAAGCTTTCTTT.

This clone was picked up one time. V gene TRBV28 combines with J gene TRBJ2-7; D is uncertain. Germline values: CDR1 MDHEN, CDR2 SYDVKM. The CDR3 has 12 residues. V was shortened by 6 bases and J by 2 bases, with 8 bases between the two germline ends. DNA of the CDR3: TGTGCCAGCAGGGGTCGGACCTACGAGCAGTACTTC. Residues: CASRGRTYEQYF.

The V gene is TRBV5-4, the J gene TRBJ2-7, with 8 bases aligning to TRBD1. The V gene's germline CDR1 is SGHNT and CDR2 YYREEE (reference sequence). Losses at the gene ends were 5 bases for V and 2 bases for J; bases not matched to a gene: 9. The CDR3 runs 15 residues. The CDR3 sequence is CASRFNSGQAYEQYF. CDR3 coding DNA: TGTGCCAGCAGGTTCAACTCGGGACAGGCCTACGAGCAGTACTTC.

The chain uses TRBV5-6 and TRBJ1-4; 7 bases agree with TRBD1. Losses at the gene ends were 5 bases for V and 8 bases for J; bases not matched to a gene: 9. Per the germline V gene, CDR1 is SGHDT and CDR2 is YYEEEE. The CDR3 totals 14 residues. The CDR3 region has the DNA TGTGCCAGCAGACGCACAGGGGAAAGGGAAAAACTGTTTTTT. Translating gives CASRRTGEREKLFF.

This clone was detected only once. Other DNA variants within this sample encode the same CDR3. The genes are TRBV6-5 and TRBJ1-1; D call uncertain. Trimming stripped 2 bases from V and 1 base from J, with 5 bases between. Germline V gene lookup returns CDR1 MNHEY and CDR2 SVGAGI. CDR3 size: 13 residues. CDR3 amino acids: CASSYLENTEAFF. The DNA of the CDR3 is TGTGCCAGCAGTTACCTCGAGAACACTGAAGCTTTCTTT.